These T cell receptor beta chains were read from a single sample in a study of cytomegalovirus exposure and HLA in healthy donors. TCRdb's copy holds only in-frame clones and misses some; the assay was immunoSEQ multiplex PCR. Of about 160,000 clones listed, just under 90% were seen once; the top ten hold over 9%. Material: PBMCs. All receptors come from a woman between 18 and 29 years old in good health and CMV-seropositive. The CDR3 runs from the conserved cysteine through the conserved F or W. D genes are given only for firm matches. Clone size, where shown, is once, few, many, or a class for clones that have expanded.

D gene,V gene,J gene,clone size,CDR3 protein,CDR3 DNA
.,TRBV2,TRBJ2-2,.,CASTGTADSGELFF,TGTGCCTCCACAGGGACGGCTGATAGCGGGGAGCTGTTTTTT
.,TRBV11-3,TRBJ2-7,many,CASSSGDYEQYF,TGTGCCAGCAGTTCGGGAGACTACGAGCAGTACTTC
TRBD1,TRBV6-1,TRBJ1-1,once,CASSGQGGVYTEAFF,TGTGCCAGCAGTGGACAGGGGGGGGTTTACACTGAAGCTTTCTTT
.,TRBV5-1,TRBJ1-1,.,CASSSLKSGVWNTEAFF,TGCGCCAGCAGCTCACTGAAATCAGGGGTTTGGAACACTGAAGCTTTCTTT
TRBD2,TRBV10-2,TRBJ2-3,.,CASSGLAGELSTDTQYF,TGCGCCAGCAGTGGTCTAGCGGGAGAGCTAAGCACAGATACGCAGTATTTT
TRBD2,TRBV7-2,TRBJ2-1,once,CASSLHGLAGVGEQFF,TGTGCCAGCAGTCTTCATGGACTAGCGGGAGTGGGGGAGCAGTTCTTC
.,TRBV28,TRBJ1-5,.,CASRETLTGSNSNQPQHF,TGTGCCAGCAGAGAAACCCTTACAGGGAGTAATAGCAATCAGCCCCAGCATTTT
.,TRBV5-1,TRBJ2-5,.,CASSPGHRETQYF,TGCGCCAGCAGCCCTGGACACAGAGAGACCCAGTACTTC
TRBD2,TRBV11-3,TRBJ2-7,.,CASSLAGTTYEQYF,TGTGCCAGCAGCTTAGCCGGGACTACCTACGAGCAGTACTTC
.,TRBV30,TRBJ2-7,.,CAWDRGASYEQYF,TGTGCCTGGGACCGGGGGGCGAGCTACGAGCAGTACTTC
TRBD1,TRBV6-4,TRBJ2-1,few,CASSDSGTGSYNEQFF,TGTGCCAGCAGTGACTCAGGGACAGGGTCCTACAATGAGCAGTTCTTC
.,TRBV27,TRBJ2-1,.,CASVIGAEQFF,TGTGCCAGCGTCATTGGGGCAGAGCAGTTCTTC
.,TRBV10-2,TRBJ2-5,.,CASSEGRLQETQYF,TGCGCCAGCAGTGAAGGGAGGCTCCAAGAGACCCAGTACTTC
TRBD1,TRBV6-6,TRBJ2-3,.,CASRPGQYGGTQYF,TGTGCCAGCAGACCGGGACAGTATGGAGGTACGCAGTATTTT
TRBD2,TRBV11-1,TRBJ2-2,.,CASSLTSGRGTGELFF,TGTGCCAGCAGCTTAACTAGCGGGAGAGGCACCGGGGAGCTGTTTTTT
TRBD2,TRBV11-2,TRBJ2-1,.,CASSPGRRNAGEQFF,TGTGCCAGCAGCCCCGGGAGGAGGAACGCGGGAGAGCAGTTCTTC
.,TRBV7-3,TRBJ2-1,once,CASRIAGGRDEQFF,TGTGCCAGCAGAATAGCAGGAGGGCGGGATGAGCAGTTCTTC
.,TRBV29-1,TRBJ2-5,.,CSVELAGLGTQYF,TGCAGCGTTGAATTAGCCGGGTTGGGGACCCAGTACTTC
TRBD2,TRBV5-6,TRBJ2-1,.,CASSRIDLAGPRSNEQFF,TGTGCCAGCAGTCGAATTGATCTAGCGGGACCGAGGAGCAATGAGCAGTTCTTC
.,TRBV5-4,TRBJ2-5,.,CASSPGVADQETQYF,TGTGCCAGCAGCCCCGGAGTAGCGGACCAAGAGACCCAGTACTTC
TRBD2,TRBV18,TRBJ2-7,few,CASSQAGEGYEQYF,TGTGCCAGCTCCCAAGCGGGAGAAGGGTACGAGCAGTACTTC
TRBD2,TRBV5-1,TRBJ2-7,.,CASSFRGGASGSGEQYF,TGCGCCAGCAGCTTCCGTGGGGGGGCTAGCGGGAGTGGTGAGCAGTACTTC
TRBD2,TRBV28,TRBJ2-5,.,CASSLTGGRETQYF,TGTGCCAGCAGTTTGACGGGAGGTCGGGAGACCCAGTACTTC